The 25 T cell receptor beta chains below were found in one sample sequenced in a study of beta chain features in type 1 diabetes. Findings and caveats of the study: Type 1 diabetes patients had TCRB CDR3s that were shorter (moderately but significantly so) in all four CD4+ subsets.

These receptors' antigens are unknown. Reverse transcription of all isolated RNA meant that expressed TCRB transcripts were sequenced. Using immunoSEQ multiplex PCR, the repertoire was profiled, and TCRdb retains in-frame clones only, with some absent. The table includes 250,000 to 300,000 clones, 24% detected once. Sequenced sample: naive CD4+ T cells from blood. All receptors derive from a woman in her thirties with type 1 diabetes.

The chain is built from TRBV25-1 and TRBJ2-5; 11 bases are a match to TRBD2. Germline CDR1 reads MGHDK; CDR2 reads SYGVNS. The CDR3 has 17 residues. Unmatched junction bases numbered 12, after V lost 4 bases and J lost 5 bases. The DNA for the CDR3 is TGTGCCAGCAGTGCTGGATCGCTAGCGGGAGGAAGTGAGACCCAGTACTTC. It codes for CASSAGSLAGGSETQYF.

CDR3 protein: CASSLALAGGTETQYF. The CDR3 DNA is TGTGCCAGCAGCTTAGCCTTAGCGGGAGGTACAGAGACCCAGTACTTC. This chain links TRBV9 with TRBJ2-5; 10 nucleotides match TRBD2. The V gene's germline CDR1 is SGDLS and CDR2 YYNGEE. The V and J ends lost 4 bases and 4 bases, in that order; junction bases with no gene match: 10. The CDR3 loop spans 16 amino acids.

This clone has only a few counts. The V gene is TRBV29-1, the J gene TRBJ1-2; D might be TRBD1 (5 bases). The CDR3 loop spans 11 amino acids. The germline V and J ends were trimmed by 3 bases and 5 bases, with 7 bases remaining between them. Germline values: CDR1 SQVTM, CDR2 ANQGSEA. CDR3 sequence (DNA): TGCAGCGTTGACGGGGGGTATGGCTACACCTTC. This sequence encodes CSVDGGYGYTF.

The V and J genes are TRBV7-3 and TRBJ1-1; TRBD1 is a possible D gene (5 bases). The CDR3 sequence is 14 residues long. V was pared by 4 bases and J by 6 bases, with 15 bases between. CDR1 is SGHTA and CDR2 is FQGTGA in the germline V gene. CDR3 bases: TGTGCCAGCAGCTCAACTGCCTCAGGGCCTGAAGCTTTCTTT. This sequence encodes CASSSTASGPEAFF. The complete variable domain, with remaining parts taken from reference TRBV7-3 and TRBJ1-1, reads GAGVSQTPSNKVTEKGKYVELRCDPISGHTALYWYRQSLGQGPEFLIYFQGTGAADDSGLPNDRFFAVRPEGSVSTLKIQRTERGDSAVYLCASSSTASGPEAFFGQGTRLTVV.

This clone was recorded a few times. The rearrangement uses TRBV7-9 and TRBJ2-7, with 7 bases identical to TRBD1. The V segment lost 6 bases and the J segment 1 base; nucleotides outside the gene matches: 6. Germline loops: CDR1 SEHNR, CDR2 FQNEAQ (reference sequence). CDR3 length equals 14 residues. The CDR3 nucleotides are TGTGCCAGCAGTCGTACACAGGGGTCCTACGAGCAGTACTTC. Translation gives CASSRTQGSYEQYF.

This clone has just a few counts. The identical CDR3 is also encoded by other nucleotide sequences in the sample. The CDR3 protein is CSVGGSTDTQYF. The CDR3 DNA follows: TGCAGCGTCGGCGGGAGCACAGATACGCAGTATTTT. This chain links TRBV29-1 with TRBJ2-3; possible D gene TRBD2, 5 bases. CDR3 size: 12 residues. V lost 6 bases and J lost 0, with 7 bases in between. The germline V gene encodes CDR1 SQVTM and CDR2 ANQGSEA.

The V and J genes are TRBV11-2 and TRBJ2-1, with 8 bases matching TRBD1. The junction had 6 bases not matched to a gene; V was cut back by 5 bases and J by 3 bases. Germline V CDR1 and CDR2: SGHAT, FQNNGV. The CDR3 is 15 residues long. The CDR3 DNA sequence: TGTGCCAGCAGCCCCACGGACAGGGTCTACAATGAGCAGTTCTTC. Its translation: CASSPTDRVYNEQFF.

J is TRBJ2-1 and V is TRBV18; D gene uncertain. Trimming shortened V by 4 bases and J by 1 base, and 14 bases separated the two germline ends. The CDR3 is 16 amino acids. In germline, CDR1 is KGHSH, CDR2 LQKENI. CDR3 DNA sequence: TGTGCCAGCTCACTAGTAGAGAGTGCGTCCTACAATGAGCAGTTCTTC. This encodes CASSLVESASYNEQFF.

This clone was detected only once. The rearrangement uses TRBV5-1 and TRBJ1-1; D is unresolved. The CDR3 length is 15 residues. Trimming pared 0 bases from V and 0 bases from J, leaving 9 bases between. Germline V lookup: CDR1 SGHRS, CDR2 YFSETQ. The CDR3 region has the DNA TGCGCCAGCAGCTTGGCCCCGGGTGTGAACACTGAAGCTTTCTTT. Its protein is CASSLAPGVNTEAFF.

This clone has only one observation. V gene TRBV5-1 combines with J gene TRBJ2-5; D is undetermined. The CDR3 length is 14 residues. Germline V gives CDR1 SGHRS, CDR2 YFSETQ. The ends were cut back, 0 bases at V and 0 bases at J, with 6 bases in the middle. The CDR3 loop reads CASSLAGNQETQYF. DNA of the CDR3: TGCGCCAGCAGCTTGGCTGGCAACCAAGAGACCCAGTACTTC.

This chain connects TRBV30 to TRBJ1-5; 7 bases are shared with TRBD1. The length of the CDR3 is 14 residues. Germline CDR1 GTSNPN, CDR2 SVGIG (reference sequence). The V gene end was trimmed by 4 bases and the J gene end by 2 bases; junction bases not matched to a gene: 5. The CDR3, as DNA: TGTGCCTGGACCATCGGACAGGGCAATCAGCCCCAGCATTTT. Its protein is CAWTIGQGNQPQHF.

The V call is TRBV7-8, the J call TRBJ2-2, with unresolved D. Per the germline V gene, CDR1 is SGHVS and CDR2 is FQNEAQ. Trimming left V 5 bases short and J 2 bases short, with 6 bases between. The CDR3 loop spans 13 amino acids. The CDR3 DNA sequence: TGTGCCAGCAGCCTAAAAAACACCGGGGAGCTGTTTTTT. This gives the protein CASSLKNTGELFF.

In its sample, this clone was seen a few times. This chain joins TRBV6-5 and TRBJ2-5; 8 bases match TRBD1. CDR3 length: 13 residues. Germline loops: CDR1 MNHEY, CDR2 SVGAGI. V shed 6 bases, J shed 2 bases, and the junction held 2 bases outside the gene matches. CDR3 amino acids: CASRYRGQETQYF. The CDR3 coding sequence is TGTGCCAGCAGGTACAGGGGGCAAGAGACCCAGTACTTC.

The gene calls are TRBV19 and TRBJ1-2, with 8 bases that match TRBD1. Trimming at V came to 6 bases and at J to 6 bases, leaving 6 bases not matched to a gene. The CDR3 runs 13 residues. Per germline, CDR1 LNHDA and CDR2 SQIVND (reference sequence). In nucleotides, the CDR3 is TGTGCCAGTAGACTGACAGGGGTGGATGGCTACACCTTC. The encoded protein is CASRLTGVDGYTF. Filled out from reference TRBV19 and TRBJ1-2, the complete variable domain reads DGGITQSPKYLFRKEGQNVTLSCEQNLNHDAMYWYRQDPGQGLRLIYYSQIVNDFQKGDIAEGYSVSREKKESFPLTVTSAQKNPTAFYLCASRLTGVDGYTFGSGTRLTVV.

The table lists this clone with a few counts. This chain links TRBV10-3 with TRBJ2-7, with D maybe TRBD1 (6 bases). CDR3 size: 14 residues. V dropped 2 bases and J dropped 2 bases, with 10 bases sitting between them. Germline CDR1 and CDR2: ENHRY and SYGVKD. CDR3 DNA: TGTGCCATCAGTGAGAGCCAGGGGACCTACGAGCAGTACTTC. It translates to CAISESQGTYEQYF.

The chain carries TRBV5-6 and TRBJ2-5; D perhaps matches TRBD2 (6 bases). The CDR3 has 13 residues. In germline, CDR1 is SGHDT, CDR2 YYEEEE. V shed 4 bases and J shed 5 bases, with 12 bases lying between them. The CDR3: CASSRSGPETQYF. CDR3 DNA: TGTGCCAGCAGCCGTAGCGGCCCGGAGACCCAGTACTTC.

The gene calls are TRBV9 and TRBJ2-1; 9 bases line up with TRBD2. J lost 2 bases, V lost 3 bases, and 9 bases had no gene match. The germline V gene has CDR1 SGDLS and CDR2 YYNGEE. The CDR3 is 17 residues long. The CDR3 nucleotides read TGTGCCAGCAGCGGTACCCCGCTAGCGGGACCCTACAATGAGCAGTTCTTC. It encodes CASSGTPLAGPYNEQFF.

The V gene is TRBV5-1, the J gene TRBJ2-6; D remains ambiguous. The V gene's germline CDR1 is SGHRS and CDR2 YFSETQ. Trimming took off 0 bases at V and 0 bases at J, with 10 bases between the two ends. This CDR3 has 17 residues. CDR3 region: CASSLGPSISGANVLTF. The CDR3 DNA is TGCGCCAGCAGCTTGGGGCCGTCGATCTCTGGGGCCAACGTCCTGACTTTC.

The CDR3: CSALLAGVTGELFF. The CDR3 DNA sequence: TGCAGCGCCCTACTAGCGGGAGTAACCGGGGAGCTGTTTTTT. The V call is TRBV29-1, the J call TRBJ2-2; 11 bases fit TRBD2. Germline lookup yields CDR1 SQVTM and CDR2 ANQGSEA. V gave up 7 bases and J gave up 5 bases; unmatched junction bases: 6. CDR3 length: 14 amino acids.

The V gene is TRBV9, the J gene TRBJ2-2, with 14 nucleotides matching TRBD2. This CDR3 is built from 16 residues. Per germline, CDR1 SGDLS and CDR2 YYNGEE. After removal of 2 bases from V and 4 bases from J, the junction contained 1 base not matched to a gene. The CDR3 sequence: CASSVGLAGATGELFF. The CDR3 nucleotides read TGTGCCAGCAGCGTGGGACTAGCGGGAGCCACCGGGGAGCTGTTTTTT.

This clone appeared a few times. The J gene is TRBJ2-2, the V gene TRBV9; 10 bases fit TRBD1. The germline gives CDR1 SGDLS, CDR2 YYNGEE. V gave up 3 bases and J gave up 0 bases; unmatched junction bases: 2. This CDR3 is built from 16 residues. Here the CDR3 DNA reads TGTGCCAGCAGCGCCGGACAGGGGGCGAACACCGGGGAGCTGTTTTTT. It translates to CASSAGQGANTGELFF.

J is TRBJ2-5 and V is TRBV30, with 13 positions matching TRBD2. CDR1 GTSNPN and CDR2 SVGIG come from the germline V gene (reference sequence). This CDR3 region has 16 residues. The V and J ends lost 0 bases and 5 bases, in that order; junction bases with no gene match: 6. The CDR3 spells CAWSVRTSGRRETQYF. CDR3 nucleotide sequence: TGTGCCTGGAGTGTACGGACTAGCGGGAGAAGGGAGACCCAGTACTTC.

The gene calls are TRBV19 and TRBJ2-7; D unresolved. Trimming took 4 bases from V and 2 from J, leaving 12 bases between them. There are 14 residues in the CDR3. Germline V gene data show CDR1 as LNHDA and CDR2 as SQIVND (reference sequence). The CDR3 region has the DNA TGTGCCAGTAGTAACCAAATTGACACCTACGAGCAGTACTTC. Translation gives CASSNQIDTYEQYF.

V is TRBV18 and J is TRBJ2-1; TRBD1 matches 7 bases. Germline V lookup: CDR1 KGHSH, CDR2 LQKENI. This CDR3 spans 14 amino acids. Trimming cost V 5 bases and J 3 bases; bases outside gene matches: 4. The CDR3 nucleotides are TGTGCCAGCTCAGGGGACAGCTTCTACAATGAGCAGTTCTTC. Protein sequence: CASSGDSFYNEQFF.

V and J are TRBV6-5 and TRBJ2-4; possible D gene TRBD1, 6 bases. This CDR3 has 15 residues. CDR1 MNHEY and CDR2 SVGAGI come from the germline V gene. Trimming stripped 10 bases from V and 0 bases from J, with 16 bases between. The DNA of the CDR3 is TGTGCCACCGCCGACAGGAGAGTAGCCAAAAACATTCAGTACTTC. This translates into CATADRRVAKNIQYF.